Listed below are T cell receptor beta chains from one sample, sequenced in a study of blood T cell repertoires in COVID-19. Generated by immunoSEQ multiplex PCR, the TCRdb table keeps only in-frame clones and is missing some. The sample shows roughly 110,000 clones, roughly 84% of them seen only once. The sequencing sample was made of peripheral blood. The receptor set was obtained from a human donor in a cohort sampled during active COVID-19. CDR3s leave out the opening cysteine and the closing phenylalanine or tryptophan.

V gene	J gene	CDR3 length	CDR3 protein
TRBV27	TRBJ1-5	11	ASSFRAGGQEH
TRBV27	TRBJ1-1	13	ASSVRGRSSIEAF
TRBV4-3	TRBJ1-2	14	ASSHLSGGGPAGYT
TRBV6-5	TRBJ1-2	11	ASSGVSNYGYT
TRBV7-3	TRBJ2-2	14	ASSLTMGQGGGELF
TRBV10-2	TRBJ1-2	13	ASSESSRDMYGYT
TRBV10-3	TRBJ2-2	13	AIRSGTSNPGELF
TRBV19	TRBJ2-1	12	ATRDRGLLYEQF
TRBV19	TRBJ1-2	10	ASSIAVDGYT
TRBV11-2	TRBJ2-6	15	ASSLAGGGRGANVLT
TRBV6-6	TRBJ1-6	11	ASIRGRNSPLH
TRBV10-1	TRBJ2-4	15	ASSGGQGAKAKNIQY
TRBV6-5	TRBJ1-6	12	ASSYGRGGSPLH
TRBV3-1/TRBV3-2	TRBJ1-2	12	ASSHPDRGNGYT
TRBV11-2	TRBJ1-1	12	ASSTAGRNTEAF
TRBV7-9	TRBJ1-1	11	ASSAGGLGEAF
TRBV20-1	TRBJ1-4	11	SASGQVGEKLF
TRBV19	TRBJ1-1	11	ASSIGAGTEAF
TRBV7-6	TRBJ2-7	13	ASSLGTSGTYEQY
TRBV27	TRBJ2-2	9	ASKSTGELF
TRBV5-1	TRBJ1-2	11	ASSATGVYGYT
TRBV7-9	TRBJ1-2	13	ASSLESIGGYGYT
TRBV5-1	TRBJ2-2	13	ASSAWTGQTGELF
TRBV19	TRBJ2-2	13	ASRGQGVIAGELF
TRBV11-2	TRBJ2-1	13	ASSSRGTLFNEQF
TRBV3-1/TRBV3-2	TRBJ1-1	12	ASSQSRVNTEAF
TRBV10-3	TRBJ1-3	13	AISRQGAAGNTIY
TRBV2	TRBJ1-2	9	ASRAWGGYT
TRBV7-3	TRBJ2-7	12	ASSLSADSYEQY